The 20 T cell receptor beta chains below come from one sample, sequenced in a study of early T cells in non-severe SARS-CoV-2 infection. Each CDR3 protein gets one entry after TCRdb re-called the 5' RACE reads with MiXCR. The sample has fewer than 50,000 distinct CDR3 sequences, more than 6.5% seen once. The specimen was whole blood. Every receptor here comes from an adult who was a healthcare worker with PCR-confirmed SARS-CoV-2 infection or an uninfected control (not recorded which).

This clonotype has just a few counts. The chain carries TRBV13 and TRBJ2-7; D call uncertain. V gave up 5 bases and J gave up 2 bases, with 13 bases separating them. In germline, CDR1 is PRHDT, CDR2 FYEKMQ (reference sequence). The CDR3 has 14 amino acids. The CDR3 sequence: CASSLGSHPYEQYF. The CDR3 bases are TGTGCCAGCAGCCTTGGATCGCACCCCTACGAGCAGTACTTC.

CDR3 in amino acids: CASSFGDRGLREQFF. The CDR3 DNA reads as TGTGCCAGCAGCTTTGGGGACAGGGGGCTCCGTGAGCAGTTCTTC. The J gene is TRBJ2-1, the V gene TRBV7-3, with 12 nucleotides matching TRBD1. From germline, CDR1 is SGHTA and CDR2 FQGTGA. V dropped 3 bases and J dropped 9; count of bases not matched to a gene: 6. The CDR3 is made up of 15 amino acids.

Comment on this clonotype: A much more abundant neighbour one base away suggests this may be a read error. The J gene is TRBJ2-5, the V gene TRBV20-1; D gene uncertain. The V gene lost 1 base and the J gene lost 2 bases, with 11 bases spanning the gap. The CDR3 loop spans 14 amino acids. The germline gives CDR1 DFQATT, CDR2 SNEGSKA (reference sequence). CDR3 DNA: TGCAGTGCTAGAGTTACAGAACTTCAAGAGACCCAGTACTTC. Its protein product is CSARVTELQETQYF.

Notes on this clonotype: Germline and junction disagree at one end, which may indicate a read error. The chain links TRBV20-1 to TRBJ1-1; D is unclear. From germline, CDR1 is DFQATT and CDR2 SNEGSKA (reference sequence). The CDR3 length is 14 residues. This CDR3 is CSARGWSGVTEAFF. The CDR3 DNA sequence: TGCAGTGCGAGAGGCTGGAGCGGGGTCACTGAAGCTTTCTTT.

V usage is TRBV29-1 and J usage is TRBJ2-1; D unresolved. The germline V gene has CDR1 SQVTM and CDR2 ANQGSEA. The V end was cut by 5 bases, the J end by 5 bases, with 4 bases between. The CDR3 sequence is 10 residues long. CDR3 sequence reads: CSVPDNEQFF. CDR3 nucleotide sequence: TGCAGCGTTCCAGACAATGAGCAGTTCTTC.

Many counts were recorded for this clonotype. The chain couples TRBV29-1 to TRBJ2-1; D uncertain. CDR1 and CDR2 from the germline V gene are SQVTM and ANQGSEA. The CDR3 is 11 amino acids. Trimming left V 4 bases short and J 6 bases short, with 7 bases between. CDR3 protein: CSVGRSNEQFF. DNA for the CDR3: TGCAGCGTTGGGCGCTCCAATGAGCAGTTCTTC.

This sequence joins TRBV7-9 and TRBJ2-5, with D perhaps TRBD2 (5 bases). V was trimmed by 7 bases and J by 4 bases, leaving 19 bases between them. CDR1 and CDR2 from the germline V gene are SEHNR and FQNEAQ (reference sequence). CDR3 length equals 15 residues. The CDR3 spells CASTKSRLRGETQYF. The DNA of the CDR3 is TGTGCCAGCACCAAAAGCCGACTACGGGGAGAGACCCAGTACTTC.

The chain uses TRBV12-3 or TRBV12-4 and TRBJ1-1; D is uncertain. This CDR3 is built from 14 residues. V was trimmed by 5 bases and J by 0 bases, leaving 10 bases between them. The CDR3 nucleotides read TGTGCCAGCAGTCCGGGGTTCATGAACACTGAAGCTTTCTTT. It specifies CASSPGFMNTEAFF.

This clonotype was seen repeatedly, ten times or more. The chain links TRBV7-9 to TRBJ2-1; no firm D call. V lost 0 bases to trimming and J lost 8 bases, with 11 bases between them. The CDR3 runs 14 residues. Germline V gives CDR1 SEHNR, CDR2 FQNEAQ (reference sequence). The CDR3, as DNA: TGTGCCAGCAGCTTAGCGGAAGGGATTGATGAGCAGTTCTTC. Translated, it gives CASSLAEGIDEQFF.

This chain joins TRBV28 and TRBJ2-5; D is undetermined. CDR1 is MDHEN and CDR2 is SYDVKM in the germline V gene. The CDR3 runs to 12 residues. V lost 5 bases and J lost 2, with 6 bases in between. CDR3 coding DNA: TGTGCCAGCAGTCATAGTCAAGAGACCCAGTACTTC. Translated: CASSHSQETQYF.

V is TRBV28 and J is TRBJ2-1; D ambiguous. In germline, CDR1 is MDHEN, CDR2 SYDVKM. V was trimmed by 5 bases and J by 5 bases, leaving 13 bases between them. This CDR3 is built from 14 residues. This chain's CDR3 is CASSDSVTDNEQFF. The CDR3 DNA follows: TGTGCCAGCAGTGATAGTGTAACGGACAATGAGCAGTTCTTC.

In its sample, this clonotype was seen many times. This chain connects TRBV11-2 to TRBJ1-4; D is ambiguous. The CDR3 sequence is 14 residues long. From germline, CDR1 is SGHAT and CDR2 FQNNGV. V gave up 5 bases and J gave up 7 bases, with 14 bases separating them. DNA of the CDR3: TGTGCCAGCAGCCTAACAAGGACGAGTGAAAAACTGTTTTTT. It specifies CASSLTRTSEKLFF.

The chain links TRBV5-8 to TRBJ2-7; weak D call: TRBD1 (6 bases). V gave up 0 bases and J gave up 1 base, with 8 bases separating them. This CDR3 contains 14 residues. Germline V gene lookup returns CDR1 SGHTS and CDR2 YDEGEE. CDR3 DNA: TGTGCCAGCAGCTTGGGGACAGATTCCTACGAGCAGTACTTC. This gives the protein CASSLGTDSYEQYF.

This rearrangement joins TRBV12-3 or TRBV12-4 to TRBJ2-7; perhaps D is TRBD1 or TRBD2 (6 bases each). This CDR3 is built from 16 residues. Trimming pared 6 bases from V and 4 bases from J, leaving 22 bases between. The CDR3 coding sequence is TGTGCCAGCAGCCAACGGGGGCCTCCGACGGGGTACGAGCAGTACTTC. Translating it yields CASSQRGPPTGYEQYF.

This clonotype came up many times. V usage is TRBV29-1 and J usage is TRBJ1-5; 9 bases map to TRBD1. The CDR3 covers 13 residues. The V segment lost 6 bases and the J segment 2 bases; nucleotides outside the gene matches: 2. Looked up from germline, CDR1 is SQVTM and CDR2 is ANQGSEA. CDR3 in amino acids: CSVWTGGNQPQHF. The CDR3 DNA sequence: TGCAGCGTGTGGACAGGGGGCAATCAGCCCCAGCATTTT.

The CDR3, as DNA: TGCAGTGCTAGAAATTACCAGGGGGCTAATTCACCCCTCCACTTT. Its translation: CSARNYQGANSPLHF. This chain uses TRBV20-1 with TRBJ1-6, with 8 positions matching TRBD1. The V and J ends lost 2 bases and 6 bases, in that order; junction bases with no gene match: 6. This CDR3 spans 15 amino acids. Germline CDR1 reads DFQATT; CDR2 reads SNEGSKA (reference sequence).

The chain carries TRBV7-9 and TRBJ1-1; a weak D match, TRBD1 (6 bases). Germline lookup yields CDR1 SEHNR and CDR2 FQNEAQ (reference sequence). This CDR3 region has 14 residues. The V end lost 3 bases, the J end lost 2 bases, and 10 bases lay between the germline ends. CDR3 loop: CASSFSGGNTEAFF. CDR3 DNA sequence: TGTGCCAGCAGCTTCTCCGGGGGCAACACTGAAGCTTTCTTT.

With respect to this clonotype: The conserved closing phenylalanine or tryptophan is absent in this CDR3, likely reflecting a read error. The limits of the CDR3 on the DNA are not certain, so only TCRdb's listed CDR3 is given. This chain joins TRBV3-1 and TRBJ2-3; the tabulated D call, TRBD2, remains unverified against the DNA. The CDR3 spans 16 residues, counting both ends. Looked up from germline, CDR1 is LGHDT and CDR2 is YNNKEL (reference sequence). The CDR3 loop reads CASSQGLLASGGVLSI.

There are many counts of this clonotype. The V call is TRBV2, the J call TRBJ2-3, with D hard to call. Germline-derived CDR1 and CDR2 are SNHLY and FYNNEI. The CDR3 has 17 residues. With 3 bases removed from V and 0 bases from J, the gap between germline ends came to 16 bases. The CDR3 nucleotides are TGTGCCAGCAGTGAGCCCGGGCAAACCCGTAGCACAGATACGCAGTATTTT. This translates into CASSEPGQTRSTDTQYF. Drawing the rest from reference TRBV2 and TRBJ2-3, the complete variable domain is EPEVTQTPSHQVTQMGQEVILRCVPISNHLYFYWYRQILGQKVEFLVSFYNNEISEKSEIFDDQFSVERPDGSNFTLKIRSTKLEDSAMYFCASSEPGQTRSTDTQYFGPGTRLTVL.

In its sample, this clonotype was seen a few times. The chain joins TRBV13 to TRBJ1-4, with a weak D call TRBD1 (6 bases). Per germline, CDR1 PRHDT and CDR2 FYEKMQ (reference sequence). The CDR3 loop spans 16 amino acids. V lost 9 bases to trimming and J lost 4 bases, with 21 bases between them. In nucleotides, the CDR3 is TGTGCCAGTCGCTTGCGGGGGGCGGACAGTAATGAAAAACTGTTTTTT. This codes for CASRLRGADSNEKLFF.